This TCR beta chain appears in the sequencing data of a study of Ad26.COV2.S vaccination and SARS-CoV-2 variants. CDR3 length equals 14 residues. Germline values: CDR1 SGDLS, CDR2 YYNGEE. V shed 3 bases and J shed 3 bases, with 10 bases lying between them. Described treatment: roughly 18 received Ad26.COV2.S at low or high dose, single or two shots; roughly five received placebo; per-sample allocation not given. The investigators took samples on day 63 after the first vaccine or placebo injection. It was an adult aged 18-55 years in Boston who was the donor. Sequencing used immunoSEQ multiplex PCR; TCRdb keeps in-frame clones, though not all of them. Among fewer than 400,000 clones listed, about nine tenths were seen once.

The chain has TRBV9 and TRBJ2-1; D unclear. Sequences were derived from peripheral blood, sampled in a trial of Ad26.COV2.S vaccine versus placebo. This TCR was sampled from a person aged 18 to 65 who received the Ad26.COV2.S COVID-19 vaccine or a placebo. CDR3 loop: CASSARQDYNEQFF. The CDR3 bases are TGTGCCAGCAGCGCAAGACAAGACTACAATGAGCAGTTCTTC.